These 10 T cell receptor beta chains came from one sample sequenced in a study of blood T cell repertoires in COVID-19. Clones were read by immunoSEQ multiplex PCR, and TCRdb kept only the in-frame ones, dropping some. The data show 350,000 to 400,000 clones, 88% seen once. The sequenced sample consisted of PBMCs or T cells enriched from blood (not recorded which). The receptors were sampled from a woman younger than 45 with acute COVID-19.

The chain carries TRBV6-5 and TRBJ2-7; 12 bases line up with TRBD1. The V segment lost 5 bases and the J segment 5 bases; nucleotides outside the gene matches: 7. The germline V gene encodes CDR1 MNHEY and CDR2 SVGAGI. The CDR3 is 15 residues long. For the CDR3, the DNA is TGTGCCAGCAGTCGCTGGGACAGGGGGCCAGACGAGCAGTACTTC. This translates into CASSRWDRGPDEQYF.

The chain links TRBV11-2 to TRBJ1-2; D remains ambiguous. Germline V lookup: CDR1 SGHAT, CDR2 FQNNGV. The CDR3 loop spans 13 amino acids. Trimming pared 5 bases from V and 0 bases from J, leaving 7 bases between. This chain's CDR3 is CASSPHTNYGYTF. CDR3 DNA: TGTGCCAGCAGCCCGCACACTAACTATGGCTACACCTTC.

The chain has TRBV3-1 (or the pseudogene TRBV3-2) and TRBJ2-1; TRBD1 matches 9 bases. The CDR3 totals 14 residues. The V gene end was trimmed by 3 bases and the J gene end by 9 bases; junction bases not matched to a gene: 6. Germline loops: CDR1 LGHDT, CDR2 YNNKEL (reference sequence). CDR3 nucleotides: TGTGCCAGCAGCCAGCCGGGACAGGGCGGTGAGCAGTTCTTC. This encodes CASSQPGQGGEQFF.

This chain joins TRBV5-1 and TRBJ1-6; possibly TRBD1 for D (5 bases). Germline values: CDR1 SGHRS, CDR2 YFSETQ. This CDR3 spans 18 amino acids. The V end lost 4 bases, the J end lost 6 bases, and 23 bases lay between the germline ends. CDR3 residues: CASSPLAGVQGGNSPLHF. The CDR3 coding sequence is TGCGCCAGCAGCCCGCTCGCGGGGGTACAAGGCGGTAATTCACCCCTCCACTTT.

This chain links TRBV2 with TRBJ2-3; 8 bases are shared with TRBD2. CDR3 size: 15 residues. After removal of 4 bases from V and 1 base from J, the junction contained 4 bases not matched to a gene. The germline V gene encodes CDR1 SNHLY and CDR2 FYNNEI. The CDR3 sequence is CASSGRGGGTDTQYF. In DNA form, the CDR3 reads TGTGCCAGCAGTGGACGGGGGGGCGGCACAGATACGCAGTATTTT.

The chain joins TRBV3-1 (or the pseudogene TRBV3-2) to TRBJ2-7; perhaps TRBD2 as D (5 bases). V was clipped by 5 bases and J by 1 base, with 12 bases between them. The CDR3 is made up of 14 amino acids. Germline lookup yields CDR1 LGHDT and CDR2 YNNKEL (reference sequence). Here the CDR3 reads CASSEARGSYEQYF. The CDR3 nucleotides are TGTGCCAGCAGCGAAGCCCGGGGATCCTACGAGCAGTACTTC.

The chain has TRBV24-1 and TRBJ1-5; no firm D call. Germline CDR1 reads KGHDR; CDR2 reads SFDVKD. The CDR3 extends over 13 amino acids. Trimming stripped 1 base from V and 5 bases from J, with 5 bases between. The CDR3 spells CATSDFEDQPQHF. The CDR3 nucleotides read TGTGCCACCAGTGATTTTGAGGATCAGCCCCAGCATTTT.

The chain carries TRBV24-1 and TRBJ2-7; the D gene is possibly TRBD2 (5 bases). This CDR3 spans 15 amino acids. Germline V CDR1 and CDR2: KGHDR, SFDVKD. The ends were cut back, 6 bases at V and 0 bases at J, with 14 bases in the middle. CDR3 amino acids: CATSTSGSPSYEQYF. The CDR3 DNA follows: TGTGCCACCAGTACTAGTGGATCCCCCTCCTACGAGCAGTACTTC.

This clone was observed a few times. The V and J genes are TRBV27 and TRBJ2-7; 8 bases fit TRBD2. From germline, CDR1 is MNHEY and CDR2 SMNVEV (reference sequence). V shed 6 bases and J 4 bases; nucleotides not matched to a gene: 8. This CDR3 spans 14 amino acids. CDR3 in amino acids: CASRTGLGWYEQYF. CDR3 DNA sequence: TGTGCCAGCAGGACGGGACTAGGATGGTACGAGCAGTACTTC.

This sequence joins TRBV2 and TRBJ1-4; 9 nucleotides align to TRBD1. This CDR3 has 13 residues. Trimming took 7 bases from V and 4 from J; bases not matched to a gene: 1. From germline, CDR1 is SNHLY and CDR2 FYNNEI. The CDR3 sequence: CASKGQGNEKLFF. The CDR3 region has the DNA TGTGCCAGCAAGGGACAGGGTAATGAAAAACTGTTTTTT. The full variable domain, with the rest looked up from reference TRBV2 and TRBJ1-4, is EPEVTQTPSHQVTQMGQEVILRCVPISNHLYFYWYRQILGQKVEFLVSFYNNEISEKSEIFDDQFSVERPDGSNFTLKIRSTKLEDSAMYFCASKGQGNEKLFFGSGTQLSVL.